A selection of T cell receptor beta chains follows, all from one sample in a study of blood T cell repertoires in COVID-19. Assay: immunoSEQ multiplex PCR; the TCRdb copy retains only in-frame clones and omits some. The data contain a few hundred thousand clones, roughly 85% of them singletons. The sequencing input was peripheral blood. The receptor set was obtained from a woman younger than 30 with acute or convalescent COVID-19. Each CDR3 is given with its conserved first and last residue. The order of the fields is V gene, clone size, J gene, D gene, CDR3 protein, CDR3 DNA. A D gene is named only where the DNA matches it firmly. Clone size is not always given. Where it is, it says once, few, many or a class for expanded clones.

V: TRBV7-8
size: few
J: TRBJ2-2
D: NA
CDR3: CASSSRQGGGSTGELFF
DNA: TGTGCCAGCAGCTCAAGGCAGGGAGGAGGTAGCACCGGGGAGCTGTTTTTT

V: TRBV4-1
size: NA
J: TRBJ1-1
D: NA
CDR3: CASSQVAGSEAFF
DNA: TGCGCCAGCAGCCAAGTCGCCGGGAGCGAAGCTTTCTTT

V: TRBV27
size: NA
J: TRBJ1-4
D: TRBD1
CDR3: CASSWGTGFNEKLFF
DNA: TGTGCCAGCAGCTGGGGGACAGGTTTTAATGAAAAACTGTTTTTT

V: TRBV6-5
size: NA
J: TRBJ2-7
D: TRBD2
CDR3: CASIKGLAGAYEQYF
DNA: TGTGCCAGCATCAAGGGACTAGCGGGAGCCTACGAGCAGTACTTC

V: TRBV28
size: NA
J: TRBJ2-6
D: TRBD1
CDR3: CASSLSRDSELSGANVLTF
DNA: TGTGCCAGCAGTTTATCGAGGGACAGCGAACTCTCTGGGGCCAACGTCCTGACTTTC

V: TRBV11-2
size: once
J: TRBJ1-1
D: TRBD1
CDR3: CASSWRQGTEAFF
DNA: TGTGCCAGCAGCTGGAGACAGGGGACTGAAGCTTTCTTT

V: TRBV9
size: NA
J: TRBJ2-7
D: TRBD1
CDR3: CASSVDRGNYEQYF
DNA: TGTGCCAGCAGCGTGGACAGGGGGAACTACGAGCAGTACTTC

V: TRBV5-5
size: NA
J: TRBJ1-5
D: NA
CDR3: CASSPSLGGNQPQHF
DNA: TGTGCCAGCAGCCCCTCATTGGGGGGAAATCAGCCCCAGCATTTT

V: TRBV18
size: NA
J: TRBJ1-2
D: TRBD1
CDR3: CASSPTGQGGYTF
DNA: TGTGCCAGCTCACCTACCGGACAGGGAGGCTACACCTTC

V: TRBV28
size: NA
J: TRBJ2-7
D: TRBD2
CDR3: CASSFLGTSDYEQYF
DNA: TGTGCCAGCAGTTTCCTTGGGACTAGCGACTACGAGCAGTACTTC

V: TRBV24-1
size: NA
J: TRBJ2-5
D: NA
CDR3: CATSDTGMETQYF
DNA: TGTGCCACCAGTGACACAGGGATGGAGACCCAGTACTTC

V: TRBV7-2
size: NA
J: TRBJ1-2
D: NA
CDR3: CASVTPSGANYGYTF
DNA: TGTGCCAGCGTTACCCCTTCGGGGGCTAACTATGGCTACACCTTC

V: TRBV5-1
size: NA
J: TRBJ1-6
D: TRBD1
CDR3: CASSLDVGGTVSPLHF
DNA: TGCGCCAGCAGCTTGGATGTAGGTGGGACAGTATCACCCCTCCACTTT

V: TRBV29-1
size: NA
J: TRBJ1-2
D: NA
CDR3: CSLNRENYGYTF
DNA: TGCAGTTTAAACAGGGAGAACTATGGCTACACCTTC

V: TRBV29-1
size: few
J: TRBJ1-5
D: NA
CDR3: CSVDGQPQHF
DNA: TGCAGCGTTGACGGTCAGCCCCAGCATTTT

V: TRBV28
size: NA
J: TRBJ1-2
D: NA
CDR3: CASSLQGSPYGYTF
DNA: TGTGCCAGCAGTTTGCAGGGGTCACCATATGGCTACACCTTC

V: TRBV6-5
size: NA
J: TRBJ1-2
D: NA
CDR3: CASTLRADVNYGYTF
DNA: TGTGCCAGCACCCTGAGGGCAGACGTCAACTATGGCTACACCTTC

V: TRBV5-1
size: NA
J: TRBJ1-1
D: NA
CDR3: CASSYWTVNTEAFF
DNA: TGCGCCAGCAGCTACTGGACAGTGAACACTGAAGCTTTCTTT

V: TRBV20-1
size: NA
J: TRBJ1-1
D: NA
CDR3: CSAPRAAEAFF
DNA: TGCAGTGCCCCGAGGGCAGCCGAAGCTTTCTTT

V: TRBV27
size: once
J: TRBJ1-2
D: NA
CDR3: CASSLTQGASWGYTF
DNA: TGTGCCAGCAGTCTAACTCAAGGGGCTTCTTGGGGCTACACCTTC

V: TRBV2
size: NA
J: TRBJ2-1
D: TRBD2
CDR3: CASSGLAGSNEQFF
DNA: TGTGCCAGCAGTGGACTAGCGGGATCAAATGAGCAGTTCTTC

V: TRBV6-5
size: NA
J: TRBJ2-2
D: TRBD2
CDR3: CASKGLAGGPGELFF
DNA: TGTGCCAGCAAAGGACTAGCGGGGGGGCCCGGGGAGCTGTTTTTT

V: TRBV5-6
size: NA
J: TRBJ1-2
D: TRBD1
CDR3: CASSVGQVTANYGYTF
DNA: TGTGCCAGCAGCGTGGGACAGGTTACCGCGAACTATGGCTACACCTTC

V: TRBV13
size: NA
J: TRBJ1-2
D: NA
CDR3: CASSTGKGNHGYTF
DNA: TGTGCCAGCAGCACGGGGAAAGGAAATCATGGCTACACCTTC

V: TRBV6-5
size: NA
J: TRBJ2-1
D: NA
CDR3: CASGWANEQFF
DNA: TGTGCCAGTGGATGGGCTAATGAGCAGTTCTTC

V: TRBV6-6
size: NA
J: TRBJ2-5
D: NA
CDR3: CASSPRAQGGSETQYF
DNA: TGTGCCAGCAGCCCAAGGGCTCAGGGAGGCTCGGAGACCCAGTACTTC

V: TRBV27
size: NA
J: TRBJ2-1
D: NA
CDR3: CASSLSPGGNEQFF
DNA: TGTGCCAGCAGTTTATCGCCCGGAGGCAATGAGCAGTTCTTC

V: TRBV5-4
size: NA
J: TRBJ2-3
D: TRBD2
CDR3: CASSSGLAGVTDTQYF
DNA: TGTGCCAGCAGCTCGGGACTAGCGGGAGTAACAGATACGCAGTATTTT

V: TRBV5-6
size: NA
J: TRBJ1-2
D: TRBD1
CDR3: CASSFQGAEGYTF
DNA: TGTGCCAGCAGCTTTCAGGGGGCGGAGGGCTACACCTTC

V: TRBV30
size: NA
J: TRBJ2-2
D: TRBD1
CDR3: CAWRQGRTGELFF
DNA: TGTGCCTGGCGACAGGGGCGCACCGGGGAGCTGTTTTTT

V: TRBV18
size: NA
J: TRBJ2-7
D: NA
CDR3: CASSPQPGGLSYEQYF
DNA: TGTGCCAGCTCACCACAGCCCGGCGGACTCTCCTACGAGCAGTACTTC

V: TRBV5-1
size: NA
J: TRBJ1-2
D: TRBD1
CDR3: CASSLAEGQGGDGYTF
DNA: TGCGCCAGCAGCTTGGCCGAGGGACAGGGAGGGGATGGCTACACCTTC

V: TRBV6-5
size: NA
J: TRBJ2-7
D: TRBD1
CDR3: CATGTASSYEQYF
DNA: TGTGCCACGGGGACAGCCTCTTCCTACGAGCAGTACTTC

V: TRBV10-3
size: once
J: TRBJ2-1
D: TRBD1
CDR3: CAISGGTVRDEQFF
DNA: TGTGCCATCAGTGGGGGGACAGTACGTGATGAGCAGTTCTTC

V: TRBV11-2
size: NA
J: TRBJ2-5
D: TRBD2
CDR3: CASSLGLAGGMETQYF
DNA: TGTGCCAGCAGCTTAGGGTTAGCGGGAGGGATGGAGACCCAGTACTTC

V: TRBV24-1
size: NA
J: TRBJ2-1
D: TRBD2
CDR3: CATSDQKRGAYNEQFF
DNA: TGTGCCACCAGTGACCAAAAGCGGGGGGCCTACAATGAGCAGTTCTTC

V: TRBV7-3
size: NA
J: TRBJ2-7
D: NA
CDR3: CASSLGRGSAEQYF
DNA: TGTGCCAGCAGCTTAGGGCGAGGGTCGGCCGAGCAGTACTTC

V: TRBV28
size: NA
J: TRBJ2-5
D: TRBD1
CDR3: CASSVPGGPWETQYF
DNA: TGTGCCAGCTCAGTACCAGGGGGCCCATGGGAGACCCAGTACTTC

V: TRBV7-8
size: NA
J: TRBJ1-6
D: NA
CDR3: CASSLQGPDNSPLHF
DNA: TGTGCCAGCTCCCTTCAGGGCCCCGATAATTCACCCCTCCACTTT

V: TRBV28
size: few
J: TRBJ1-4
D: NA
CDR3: CASGDFATNEKLFF
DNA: TGTGCCAGCGGGGACTTTGCAACTAATGAAAAACTGTTTTTT

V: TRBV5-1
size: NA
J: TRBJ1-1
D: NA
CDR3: CASSSPGNTEAFF
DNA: TGCGCCAGCAGCTCCCCGGGGAACACTGAGGCTTTCTTT

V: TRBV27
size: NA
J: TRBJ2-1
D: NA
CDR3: CASSLSPLSSYNEQFF
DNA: TGTGCCAGCAGTTTAAGCCCTCTTAGCTCCTACAATGAGCAGTTCTTC

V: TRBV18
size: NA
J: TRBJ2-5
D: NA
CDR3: CASSPPMAQETQYF
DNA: TGTGCCAGCTCACCACCTATGGCCCAAGAGACCCAGTACTTC

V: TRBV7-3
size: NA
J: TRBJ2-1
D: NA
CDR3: CASSFPGGEQFF
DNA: TGTGCCAGCAGCTTCCCCGGCGGTGAGCAGTTCTTC

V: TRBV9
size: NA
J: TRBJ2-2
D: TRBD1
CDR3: CASSDRQGTTGELFF
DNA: TGTGCCAGCAGCGACCGACAGGGGACCACCGGGGAGCTGTTTTTT

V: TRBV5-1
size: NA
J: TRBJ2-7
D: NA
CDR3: CASSLVEGEWYEQYF
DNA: TGCGCCAGCAGCTTGGTCGAGGGCGAATGGTACGAGCAGTACTTC

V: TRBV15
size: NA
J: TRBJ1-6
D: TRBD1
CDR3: CATSTATGDNSPLHF
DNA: TGTGCCACCAGCACTGCGACAGGGGATAATTCACCCCTCCACTTT

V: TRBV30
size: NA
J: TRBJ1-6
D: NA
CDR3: CAWSAHESSYNSPLHF
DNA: TGTGCCTGGAGTGCCCATGAGAGCTCCTATAATTCACCCCTCCACTTT

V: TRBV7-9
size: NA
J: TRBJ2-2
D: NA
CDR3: CASSPANTGELFF
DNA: TGTGCCAGCAGCCCAGCGAACACCGGGGAGCTGTTTTTT

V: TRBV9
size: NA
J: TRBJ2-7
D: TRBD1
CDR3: CASSLGTDSYEQYF
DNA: TGTGCCAGCAGCCTCGGGACAGACTCATACGAGCAGTACTTC

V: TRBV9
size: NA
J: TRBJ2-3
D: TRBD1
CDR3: CASSVDIGQGGTDTQYF
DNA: TGTGCCAGCAGCGTAGACATTGGACAGGGTGGCACAGATACGCAGTATTTT

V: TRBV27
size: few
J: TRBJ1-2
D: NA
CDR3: CASSLSGGRINYGYTF
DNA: TGTGCCAGCAGTTTGAGCGGGGGGCGGATCAACTATGGCTACACCTTC

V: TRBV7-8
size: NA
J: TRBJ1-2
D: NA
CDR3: CASSPGGLYGYTF
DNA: TGTGCCAGCAGCCCTGGGGGACTTTATGGCTACACCTTC